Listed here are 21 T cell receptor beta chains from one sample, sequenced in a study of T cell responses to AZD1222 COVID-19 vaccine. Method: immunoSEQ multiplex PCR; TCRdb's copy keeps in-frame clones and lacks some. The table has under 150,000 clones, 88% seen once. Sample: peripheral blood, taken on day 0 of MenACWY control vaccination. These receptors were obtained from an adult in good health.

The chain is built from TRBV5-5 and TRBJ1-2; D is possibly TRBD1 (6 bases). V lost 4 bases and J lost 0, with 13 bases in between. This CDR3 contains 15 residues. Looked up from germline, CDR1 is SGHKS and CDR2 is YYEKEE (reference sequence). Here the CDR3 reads CASSPGGGANYGYTF. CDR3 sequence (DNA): TGTGCCAGCAGCCCGGGGGGGGGCGCTAACTATGGCTACACCTTC.

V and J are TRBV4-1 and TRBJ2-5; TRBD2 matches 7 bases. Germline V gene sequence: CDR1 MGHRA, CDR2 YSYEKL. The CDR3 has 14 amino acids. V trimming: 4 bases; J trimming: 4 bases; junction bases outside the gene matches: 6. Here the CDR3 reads CASSLKTSSETQYF. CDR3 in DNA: TGCGCCAGCAGCCTAAAGACTAGCTCAGAGACCCAGTACTTC.

The CDR3 spells CASSTGRLQETQYF. The CDR3 DNA sequence: TGCGCCAGCAGCACGGGACGGCTACAAGAGACCCAGTACTTC. The rearrangement links TRBV5-1 to TRBJ2-5; D is possibly TRBD1 or TRBD2 (5 bases each). This CDR3 spans 14 amino acids. Trimming shortened V by 4 bases and J by 2 bases, and 12 bases separated the two germline ends. CDR1 and CDR2 from the germline V gene are SGHRS and YFSETQ.

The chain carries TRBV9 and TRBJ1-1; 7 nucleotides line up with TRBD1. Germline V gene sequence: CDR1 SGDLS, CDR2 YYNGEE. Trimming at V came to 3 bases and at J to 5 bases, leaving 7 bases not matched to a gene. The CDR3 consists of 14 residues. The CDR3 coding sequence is TGTGCCAGCAGCGCCCGACAGGGATTAACTGAAGCTTTCTTT. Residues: CASSARQGLTEAFF.

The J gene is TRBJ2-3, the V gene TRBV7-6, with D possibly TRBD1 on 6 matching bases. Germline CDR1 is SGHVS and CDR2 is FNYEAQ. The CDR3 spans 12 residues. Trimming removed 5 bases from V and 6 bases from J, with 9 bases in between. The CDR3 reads CASSPGVDTQYF. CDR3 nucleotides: TGTGCCAGCAGCCCAGGGGTTGATACGCAGTATTTT.

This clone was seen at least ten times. CDR3 nucleotide sequence: TGTGCCAGCAGCGACGGTCCGGGAGGGCCTGGGACAGATACGCAGTATTTT. Its translation is CASSDGPGGPGTDTQYF. The rearrangement uses TRBV11-3 and TRBJ2-3, with 8 bases that match TRBD2. In germline, CDR1 is SGHNT, CDR2 YENEEA. J gave up 3 bases and V 5 bases, and 13 bases lay outside the gene matches. The length of the CDR3 is 17 residues. Full variable domain (missing parts from reference TRBV11-3 and TRBJ2-3): EAGVVQSPRYKIIEKKQPVAFWCNPISGHNTLYWYLQNLGQGPELLIRYENEEAVDDSQLPKDRFSAERLKGVDSTLKIQPAELGDSAVYLCASSDGPGGPGTDTQYFGPGTRLTVL.

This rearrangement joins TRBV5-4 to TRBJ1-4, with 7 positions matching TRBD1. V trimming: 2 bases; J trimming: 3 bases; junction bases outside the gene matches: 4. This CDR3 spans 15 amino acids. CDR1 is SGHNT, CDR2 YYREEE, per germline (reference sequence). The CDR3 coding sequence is TGTGCCAGCAGCTTAGGGGGCCGAGCTAATGAAAAACTGTTTTTT. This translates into CASSLGGRANEKLFF.

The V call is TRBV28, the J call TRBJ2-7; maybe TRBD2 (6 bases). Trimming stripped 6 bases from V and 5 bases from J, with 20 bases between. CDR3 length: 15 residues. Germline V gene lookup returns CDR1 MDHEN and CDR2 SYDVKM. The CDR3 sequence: CASRTSGGRGDEQYF. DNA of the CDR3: TGTGCCAGCAGGACCAGCGGAGGGAGAGGGGACGAGCAGTACTTC.

CDR3 region: CASSPGTGATNEQFF. DNA for the CDR3: TGTGCCAGCAGCCCCGGGACAGGGGCAACCAATGAGCAGTTCTTC. The rearrangement uses TRBV5-6 and TRBJ2-1, with 10 bases fitting TRBD1. J was trimmed by 6 bases and V by 4 bases; bases with no gene match: 7. Germline V lookup: CDR1 SGHDT, CDR2 YYEEEE. The CDR3 extends over 15 amino acids.

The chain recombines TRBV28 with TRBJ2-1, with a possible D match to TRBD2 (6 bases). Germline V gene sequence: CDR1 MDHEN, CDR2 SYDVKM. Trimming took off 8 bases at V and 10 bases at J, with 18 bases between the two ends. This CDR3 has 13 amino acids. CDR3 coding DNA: TGTGCCAGCGCGGGACTGCCGGGCGTCGAGCAGTTCTTC. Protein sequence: CASAGLPGVEQFF.

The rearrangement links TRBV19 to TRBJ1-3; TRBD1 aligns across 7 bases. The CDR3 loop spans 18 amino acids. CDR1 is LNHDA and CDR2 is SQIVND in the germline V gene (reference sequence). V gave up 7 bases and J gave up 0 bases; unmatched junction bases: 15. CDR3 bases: TGTGCCAGTACCTCCTCCGGGACAGCTTTACTCTCTGGAAACACCATATATTTT. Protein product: CASTSSGTALLSGNTIYF.

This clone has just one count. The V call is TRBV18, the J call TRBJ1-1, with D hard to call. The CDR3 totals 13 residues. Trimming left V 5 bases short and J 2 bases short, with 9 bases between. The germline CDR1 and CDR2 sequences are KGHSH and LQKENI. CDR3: CASSGSSNTEAFF. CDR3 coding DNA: TGTGCCAGCTCAGGGTCCAGTAACACTGAAGCTTTCTTT.

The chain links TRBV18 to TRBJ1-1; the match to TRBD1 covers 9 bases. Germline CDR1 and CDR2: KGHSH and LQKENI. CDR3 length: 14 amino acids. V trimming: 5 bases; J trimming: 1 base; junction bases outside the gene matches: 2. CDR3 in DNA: TGTGCCAGCTCAGCGGGACAGGGGAACACTGAAGCTTTCTTT. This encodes CASSAGQGNTEAFF.

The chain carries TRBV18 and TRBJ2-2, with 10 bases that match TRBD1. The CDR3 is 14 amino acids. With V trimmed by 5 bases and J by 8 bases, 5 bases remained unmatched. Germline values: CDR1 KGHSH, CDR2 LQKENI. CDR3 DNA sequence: TGTGCCAGCTCATCCGACAGGGGGCCAGGGGAGCTGTTTTTT. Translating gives CASSSDRGPGELFF.

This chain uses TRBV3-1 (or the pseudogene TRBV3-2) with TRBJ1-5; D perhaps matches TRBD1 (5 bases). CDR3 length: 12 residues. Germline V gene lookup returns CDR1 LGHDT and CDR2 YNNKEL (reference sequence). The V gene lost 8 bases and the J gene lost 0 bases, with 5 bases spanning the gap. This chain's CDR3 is CASGHSNQPQHF. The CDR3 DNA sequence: TGTGCCAGCGGACATAGCAATCAGCCCCAGCATTTT.

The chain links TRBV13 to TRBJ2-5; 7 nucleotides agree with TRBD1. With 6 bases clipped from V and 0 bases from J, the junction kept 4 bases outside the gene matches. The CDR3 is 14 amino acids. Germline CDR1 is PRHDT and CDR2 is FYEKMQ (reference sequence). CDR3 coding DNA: TGTGCCAGCAGTATAGGGACAGACCAAGAGACCCAGTACTTC. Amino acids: CASSIGTDQETQYF. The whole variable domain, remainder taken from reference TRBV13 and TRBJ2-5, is AAGVIQSPRHLIKEKRETATLKCYPIPRHDTVYWYQQGPGQDPQFLISFYEKMQSDKGSIPDRFSAQQFSDYHSELNMSSLELGDSALYFCASSIGTDQETQYFGPGTRLLVL.

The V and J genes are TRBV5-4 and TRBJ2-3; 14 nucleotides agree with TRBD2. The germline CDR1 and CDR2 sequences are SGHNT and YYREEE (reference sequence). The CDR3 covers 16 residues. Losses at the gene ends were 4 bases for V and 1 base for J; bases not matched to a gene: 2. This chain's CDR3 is CASSLGLAGGTDTQYF. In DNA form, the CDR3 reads TGTGCCAGCAGCCTGGGACTAGCGGGAGGCACAGATACGCAGTATTTT.

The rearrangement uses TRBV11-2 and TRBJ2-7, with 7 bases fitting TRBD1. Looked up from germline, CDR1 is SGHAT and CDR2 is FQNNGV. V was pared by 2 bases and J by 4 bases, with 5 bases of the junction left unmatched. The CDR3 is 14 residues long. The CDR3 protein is CASSLLQGFYEQYF. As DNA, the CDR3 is TGTGCCAGCAGCTTACTACAGGGGTTTTACGAGCAGTACTTC.

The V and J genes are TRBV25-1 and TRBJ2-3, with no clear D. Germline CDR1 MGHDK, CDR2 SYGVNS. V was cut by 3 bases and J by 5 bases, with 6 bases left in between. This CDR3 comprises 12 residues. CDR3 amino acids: CASSDLQDTQYF. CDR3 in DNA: TGTGCCAGCAGTGACCTCCAAGATACGCAGTATTTT.

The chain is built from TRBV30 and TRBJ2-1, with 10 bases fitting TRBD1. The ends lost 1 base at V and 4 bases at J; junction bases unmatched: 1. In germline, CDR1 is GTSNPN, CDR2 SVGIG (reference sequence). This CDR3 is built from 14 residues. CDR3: CAWSGTGGYNEQFF. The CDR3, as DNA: TGTGCCTGGAGTGGGACAGGGGGGTACAATGAGCAGTTCTTC.

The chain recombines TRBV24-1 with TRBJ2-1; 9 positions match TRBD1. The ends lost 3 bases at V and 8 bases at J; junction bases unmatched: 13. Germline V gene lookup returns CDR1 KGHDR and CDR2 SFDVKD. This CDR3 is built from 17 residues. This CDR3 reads CATSDPRRDRVSDEQFF. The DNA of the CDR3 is TGTGCCACCAGTGATCCCCGGCGGGACAGGGTGTCGGATGAGCAGTTCTTC.